This is a list of T cell receptor beta chains from one sample in a study of human T cells and chemical hapten exposure. TCRdb re-analysed the RACE reads in MiXCR, keeping a single row per CDR3 protein. The table records 150,000 to 200,000 distinct CDR3 sequences, nearly 30% of them present only once. The material was whole blood, obtained in connection with sensitization to the hapten diphenylcyclopropenone (DPC). The receptor source for this set is a woman aged 25 to 39 with alopecia areata. Some clones in this sample may be carry-over from other donors' samples. Both conserved end residues are part of each CDR3. The D gene is left open where the match is weak. Not all rows give a size; the values are once, few, many and, for expanded clones, a class.

j_gene | v_gene | abundance | d_gene | CDR3aa | CDR3nt
TRBJ2-5 | TRBV5-5 | few | - | CASSLSLGPETQYF | TGTGCCAGCAGCTTGAGTCTGGGTCCAGAGACCCAGTACTTC
TRBJ1-1 | TRBV7-2 | - | TRBD1 | CASSPTGGPTEAFF | TGTGCCAGCAGCCCCACAGGGGGCCCCACTGAAGCTTTCTTT
TRBJ1-5 | TRBV10-3 | - | - | CATNRGENSNQPQHF | TGTGCCACCAACCGGGGGGAAAATAGCAATCAGCCCCAGCATTTT
TRBJ2-3 | TRBV7-2 | - | - | CASSLGSGLPVGTDTDTQYF | TGTGCCAGCAGCTTGGGTAGCGGCCTCCCTGTCGGAACGGACACAGATACGCAGTATTTT
TRBJ2-1 | TRBV20-1 | - | TRBD1 | CSARGQGFSYNEQFF | TGCAGTGCTAGGGGACAGGGTTTTTCCTACAATGAGCAGTTCTTC
TRBJ2-5 | TRBV9 | - | - | CASSVARGPETQYF | TGTGCCAGCAGCGTTGCTCGGGGACCAGAGACCCAGTACTTC
TRBJ2-3 | TRBV29-1 | - | - | CSVEASSADTQYF | TGCAGCGTTGAAGCAAGTAGCGCGGATACGCAGTATTTT
TRBJ1-2 | TRBV7-3 | few | TRBD1 | CASSPGGGTAYGYTF | TGTGCCAGCAGCCCCGGAGGGGGCACCGCTTATGGCTACACCTTC
TRBJ2-7 | TRBV7-2 | - | - | CASSLVGSGRAGSYEQYF | TGTGCCAGCAGCTTAGTAGGTAGTGGTCGGGCGGGGAGCTACGAGCAGTACTTC
TRBJ2-1 | TRBV29-1 | - | - | CSVEGLTSNEQFF | TGCAGCGTAGAGGGCCTGACTAGCAATGAGCAGTTCTTC
TRBJ2-3 | TRBV9 | - | TRBD2 | CASSLTPGTSRTDTQYF | TGTGCCAGCAGCCTGACGCCCGGGACTAGTCGCACAGATACGCAGTATTTT
TRBJ1-5 | TRBV4-1 | many | - | CASSKARTVRAPQHF | TGCGCCAGCAGTAAAGCCAGAACAGTCCGTGCGCCCCAGCATTTT
TRBJ2-3 | TRBV4-3 | - | TRBD1 | CASSQRGGNGGSDTQYF | TGCGCCAGCAGCCAGAGAGGGGGCAATGGAGGTTCAGATACGCAGTATTTT
TRBJ2-5 | TRBV29-1 | - | - | CSASDYQETQYF | TGCAGCGCCTCAGATTACCAAGAGACCCAGTACTTC
TRBJ2-7 | TRBV29-1 | - | - | CSVDFGSQYEQYF | TGCAGCGTTGACTTCGGGAGTCAATACGAGCAGTACTTC
TRBJ2-7 | TRBV20-1 | - | - | CSARLGARYEQYF | TGCAGTGCTAGGCTAGGGGCCCGGTACGAGCAGTACTTC
TRBJ2-2 | TRBV6-2/TRBV6-3 | many | - | CASTTGGLRAELFF | TGTGCCAGCACCACGGGGGGCCTCCGAGCGGAGCTGTTTTTT